This TCR beta chain came from a study of PD-1 blockade in classical Hodgkin lymphoma. Across the study: Intravenous nivolumab at 3 mg/kg was given to patients every 2 weeks. Study results and caveats: Patients who responded completely had about the same baseline diversity as newly diagnosed patients.

Clones were sequenced by immunoSEQ multiplex PCR, and TCRdb holds only the in-frame ones, with some missing. The sample lists about 64,000 clones; 90% to 95% were seen once. V was clipped by 3 bases and J by 7 bases; unmatched bases: 7. The CDR3 length is 15 residues. CDR1 is MDHEN and CDR2 is SYDVKM in the germline V gene. Time point given: cycle 4 day 1 (C4D1), after less than 7 weeks of nivolumab. Brentuximab vedotin exposure varied among the patients, all of whom had relapsed after autologous stem cell transplantation. Patients' outcomes at their best amounted to complete response, partial response or progressive disease. This clone was seen once. The antigen is unknown.

The receptor was isolated from a human donor with classical Hodgkin lymphoma. V and J are TRBV28 and TRBJ1-4, with 8 bases matching TRBD1. This material consisted of peripheral blood mononuclear cells (PBMCs), taken before the fourth cycle of nivolumab. The CDR3 reads CASSFPTGGGEKLFF. The CDR3 nucleotides are TGTGCCAGCAGTTTCCCCACAGGGGGTGGTGAAAAACTGTTTTTT.